A single sample is the source of the 18 T cell receptor beta chains below, sequenced in a study of early T cells in non-severe SARS-CoV-2 infection. TCRdb re-derived calls from the 5' RACE reads in MiXCR, one entry per CDR3 protein. The sample holds around 66,000 distinct CDR3 sequences; approximately 13% are singletons and the top ten take over 6.5%. The sample was whole blood. Receptor source: an adult who was a healthcare worker with PCR-confirmed SARS-CoV-2 infection or an uninfected control (not recorded which).

This sequence joins TRBV20-1 and TRBJ2-7; the match to TRBD2 covers 10 bases. V lost 5 bases, J lost 2 bases, and 12 bases stayed unmatched. Germline V lookup: CDR1 DFQATT, CDR2 SNEGSKA (reference sequence). The CDR3 covers 16 residues. CDR3 DNA: TGCAGTGCTGAACGGATCGGGACTAGCGTAGCCTACGAGCAGTACTTC. Its translation: CSAERIGTSVAYEQYF.

The chain is built from TRBV5-1 and TRBJ2-7; TRBD2 aligns across 7 bases. This CDR3 has 13 amino acids. Trimming cost V 4 bases and J 5 bases; bases outside gene matches: 6. CDR1 is SGHRS, CDR2 YFSETQ, per germline. CDR3 sequence reads: CASSAGLVNEQYF. In nucleotides, the CDR3 is TGCGCCAGCAGCGCAGGACTAGTTAACGAGCAGTACTTC.

The chain is built from TRBV10-2 and TRBJ2-3; 8 bases line up with TRBD1. The CDR3 has 17 amino acids. Germline-derived CDR1 and CDR2 are WSHSY and SAAADI. V lost 5 bases and J lost 2; bases outside the gene matches: 12. CDR3 amino acids: CASSYPGQGKPTDTQYF. The CDR3 DNA sequence: TGCGCCAGCAGTTATCCCGGACAGGGAAAACCCACAGATACGCAGTATTTT.

This clonotype was found many times. The V gene is TRBV25-1, the J gene TRBJ2-6, with 13 bases lining up with TRBD2. The CDR3 sequence is 18 residues long. The V segment lost 1 base and the J segment 2 bases; nucleotides outside the gene matches: 2. Germline V lookup: CDR1 MGHDK, CDR2 SYGVNS. CDR3 nucleotides: TGTGCCAGCAGTGAATCCGGACTAGCGGGAGCTGGGGCCAACGTCCTGACTTTC. Its translation is CASSESGLAGAGANVLTF.

The V call is TRBV3-1, the J call TRBJ2-1; unclear D gene. Deletions cut 0 bases from V and 8 bases from J, with 14 bases between. The germline gives CDR1 LGHDT, CDR2 YNNKEL (reference sequence). This CDR3 contains 15 residues. CDR3 amino acids: CASSQDSAPAHEQFF. The DNA for the CDR3 is TGTGCCAGCAGCCAAGATTCGGCGCCAGCGCATGAGCAGTTCTTC.

The chain carries TRBV11-2 and TRBJ2-6; 11 bases map to TRBD1. Losses at the gene ends were 5 bases for V and 2 bases for J; bases not matched to a gene: 5. The germline CDR1 and CDR2 sequences are SGHAT and FQNNGV. The CDR3 spans 17 residues. As DNA, the CDR3 is TGTGCCAGCAGCCCGGGACAGGGGGGAGCTGGGGCCAACGTCCTGACTTTC. Its translation is CASSPGQGGAGANVLTF.

There are many counts of this clonotype. The V and J genes are TRBV7-9 and TRBJ2-5; weak D call: TRBD2 (6 bases). Trimming took off 5 bases at V and 5 bases at J, with 18 bases between the two ends. This CDR3 region has 15 residues. The germline CDR1 and CDR2 sequences are SEHNR and FQNEAQ (reference sequence). The CDR3 sequence is CASSGGTNRTETQYF. DNA of the CDR3: TGTGCCAGCAGCGGCGGGACCAACCGAACGGAGACCCAGTACTTC.

V usage is TRBV29-1 and J usage is TRBJ1-2; no clear D gene. The CDR3 is 9 amino acids. Germline CDR1 and CDR2: SQVTM and ANQGSEA. V lost 8 bases to trimming and J lost 2 bases, with 3 bases between them. DNA for the CDR3: TGCAGCACGAACTATGGCTACACCTTC. Its protein is CSTNYGYTF.

This clonotype occurred many times. The rearrangement joins TRBV9 to TRBJ2-2; 7 nucleotides line up with TRBD1. The V gene end was trimmed by 5 bases and the J gene end by 0 bases; junction bases not matched to a gene: 4. This CDR3 contains 15 residues. Per the germline V gene, CDR1 is SGDLS and CDR2 is YYNGEE. Here the CDR3 reads CASRPGTANTGELFF. In DNA form, the CDR3 reads TGTGCCAGCAGGCCCGGGACAGCGAACACCGGGGAGCTGTTTTTT.

This clonotype has more than one count but fewer than ten. This rearrangement joins TRBV7-7 to TRBJ2-2; 10 bases are a match to TRBD2. This CDR3 has 16 residues. Germline trimming cut 5 bases from V and 5 bases from J; bases unmatched to any gene: 8. In germline, CDR1 is SSHAT, CDR2 FNYEAQ (reference sequence). The CDR3 region has the DNA TGTGCCAGCAGCCCCCTTACTAGCGGGAATACCGGGGAGCTGTTTTTT. It specifies CASSPLTSGNTGELFF. The full variable domain, rest sourced from reference TRBV7-7 and TRBJ2-2, is GAGVSQSPRYKVTKRGQDVTLRCDPISSHATLYWYQQALGQGPEFLTYFNYEAQPDKSGLPSDRFSAERPEGSISTLTIQRTEQRDSAMYRCASSPLTSGNTGELFFGEGSRLTVL.

In this sample, this clonotype turned up many times. This chain uses TRBV7-2 with TRBJ2-1; D unresolved. Germline V lookup: CDR1 SGHTA, CDR2 FQGNSA. The CDR3 length is 12 residues. V lost 7 bases and J 8 bases, leaving 12 bases between the germline ends. The CDR3 is CASTLPYYEQFF. CDR3 DNA: TGTGCCAGCACCCTTCCGTACTATGAGCAGTTCTTC.

The CDR3 region has the DNA TGCAGTGCTATAGCGAAGGGACAGGGGGTAGAGCAGTACTTC. Amino acid sequence: CSAIAKGQGVEQYF. The chain recombines TRBV20-1 with TRBJ2-7; 11 bases fit TRBD1. Germline V gene data show CDR1 as DFQATT and CDR2 as SNEGSKA (reference sequence). This CDR3 is built from 14 residues. Trimming took 4 bases from V and 7 from J; bases not matched to a gene: 9.

The chain has TRBV13 and TRBJ2-5; tentatively, D is TRBD2 (6 bases). Germline loops: CDR1 PRHDT, CDR2 FYEKMQ (reference sequence). Between the trimmed V and J ends, which lost 5 bases and 4 bases, there was a span of 11 bases. The CDR3 loop spans 13 amino acids. CDR3: CASSRRRAETQYF. CDR3 bases: TGTGCCAGCAGCCGTCGGAGGGCAGAGACCCAGTACTTC.

The gene calls are TRBV11-3 and TRBJ2-1, with D perhaps TRBD2 (6 bases). From germline, CDR1 is SGHNT and CDR2 YENEEA. This CDR3 contains 12 residues. The germline V and J ends were trimmed by 5 bases and 8 bases, with 10 bases remaining between them. This chain's CDR3 is CASSLSGHEQFF. CDR3 in DNA: TGTGCCAGCAGCCTTAGCGGCCATGAGCAGTTCTTC.

A word on this clonotype: A far larger clone is a single base away, which makes a read error likely. The rearrangement uses TRBV3-2 and TRBJ2-7; the DNA was not used to check the table's D call, TRBD2. TRBV3-2 is a documented pseudogene. The CDR3 is made up of 15 amino acids. The CDR3 spells CASNQGLAGLYEQYF. CDR3 nucleotides: TGTGCCAGCAACCAAGGACTAGCGGGACTCTACGAGCAGTACTTC.

This clonotype occurred many times. The gene calls are TRBV7-2 and TRBJ2-1; 10 bases are shared with TRBD2. Germline lookup yields CDR1 SGHTA and CDR2 FQGNSA. This CDR3 is built from 16 residues. V was pared by 1 base and J by 7 bases, with 7 bases of the junction left unmatched. This CDR3 reads CASSLGLAGADNEQFF. CDR3 nucleotides: TGTGCCAGCAGCTTAGGCCTAGCGGGAGCTGATAATGAGCAGTTCTTC.

The chain uses TRBV29-1 and TRBJ2-3; maybe TRBD2 (6 bases). The CDR3 consists of 14 residues. The germline V and J ends were trimmed by 1 base and 2 bases, with 10 bases remaining between them. In germline, CDR1 is SQVTM, CDR2 ANQGSEA. CDR3 sequence (DNA): TGCAGCGTTGAAGCGGGAGCGATCACAGATACGCAGTATTTT. It encodes CSVEAGAITDTQYF.

This clonotype was recorded a few times. The chain combines TRBV7-6 with TRBJ2-7, with 9 bases that match TRBD1. CDR3 size: 17 residues. CDR1 and CDR2 (germline): SGHVS, FNYEAQ. J gave up 4 bases and V 0 bases, and 10 bases lay outside the gene matches. The CDR3 here is CASSLAPEDRGFYEQYF. Written as DNA, the CDR3 is TGTGCCAGCAGCTTAGCGCCTGAGGACAGGGGTTTTTACGAGCAGTACTTC.